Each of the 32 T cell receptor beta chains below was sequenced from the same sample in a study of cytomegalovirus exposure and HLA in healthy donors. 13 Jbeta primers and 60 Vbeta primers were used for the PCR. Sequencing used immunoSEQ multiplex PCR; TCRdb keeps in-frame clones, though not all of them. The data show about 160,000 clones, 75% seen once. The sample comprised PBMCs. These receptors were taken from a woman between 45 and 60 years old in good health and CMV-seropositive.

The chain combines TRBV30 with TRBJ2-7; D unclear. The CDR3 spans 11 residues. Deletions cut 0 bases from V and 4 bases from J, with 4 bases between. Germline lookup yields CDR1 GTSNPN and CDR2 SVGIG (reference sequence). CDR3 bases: TGTGCCTGGAGTGTACAATACGAGCAGTACTTC. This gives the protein CAWSVQYEQYF.

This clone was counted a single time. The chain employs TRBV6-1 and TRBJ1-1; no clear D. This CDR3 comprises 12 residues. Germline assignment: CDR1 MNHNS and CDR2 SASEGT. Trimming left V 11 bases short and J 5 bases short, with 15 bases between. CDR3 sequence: CAPRPGGTEAFF. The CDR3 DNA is TGTGCCCCGAGGCCCGGTGGGACTGAAGCTTTCTTT.

CDR3 nucleotide sequence: TGCGCCAGCAGCCCCGGACTAGTCCCAGATACGCAGTATTTT. Translated, it gives CASSPGLVPDTQYF. V is TRBV5-1 and J is TRBJ2-3, with 7 bases matching TRBD2. V trimming: 4 bases; J trimming: 4 bases; junction bases outside the gene matches: 6. CDR1 and CDR2 (germline): SGHRS, YFSETQ. The CDR3 length is 14 residues.

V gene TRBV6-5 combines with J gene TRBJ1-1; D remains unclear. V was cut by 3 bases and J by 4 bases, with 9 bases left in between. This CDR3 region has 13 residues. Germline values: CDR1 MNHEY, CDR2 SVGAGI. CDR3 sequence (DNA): TGTGCCAGCAGTTATTCGGGAGGCACTGAAGCTTTCTTT. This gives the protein CASSYSGGTEAFF.

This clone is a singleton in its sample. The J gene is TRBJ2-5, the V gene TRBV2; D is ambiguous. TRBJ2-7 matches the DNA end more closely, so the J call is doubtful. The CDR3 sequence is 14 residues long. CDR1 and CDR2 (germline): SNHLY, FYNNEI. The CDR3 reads CASSQYVQSYEQYF. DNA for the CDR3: TGTGCCAGCAGTCAATACGTACAGTCCTACGAGCAGTACTTC.

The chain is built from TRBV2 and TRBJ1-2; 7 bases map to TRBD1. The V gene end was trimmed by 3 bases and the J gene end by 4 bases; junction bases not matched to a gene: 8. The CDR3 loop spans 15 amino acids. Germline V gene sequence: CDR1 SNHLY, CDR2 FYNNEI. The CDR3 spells CASSDSQGLGYGYTF. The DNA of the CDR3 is TGTGCCAGCAGTGATTCACAGGGGTTAGGCTATGGCTACACCTTC.

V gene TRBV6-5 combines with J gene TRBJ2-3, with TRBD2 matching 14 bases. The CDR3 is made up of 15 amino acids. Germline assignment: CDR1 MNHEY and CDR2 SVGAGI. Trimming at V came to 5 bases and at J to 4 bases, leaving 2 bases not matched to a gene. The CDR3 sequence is CASSRLAGGADTQYF. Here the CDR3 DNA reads TGTGCCAGCAGTCGACTAGCGGGGGGGGCAGATACGCAGTATTTT.

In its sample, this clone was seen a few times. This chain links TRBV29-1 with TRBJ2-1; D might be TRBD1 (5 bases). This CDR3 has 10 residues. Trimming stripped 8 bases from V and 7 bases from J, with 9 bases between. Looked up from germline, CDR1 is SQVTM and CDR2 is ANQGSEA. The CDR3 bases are TGCAGCCACGCAGGGAATGAGCAGTTCTTC. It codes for CSHAGNEQFF.

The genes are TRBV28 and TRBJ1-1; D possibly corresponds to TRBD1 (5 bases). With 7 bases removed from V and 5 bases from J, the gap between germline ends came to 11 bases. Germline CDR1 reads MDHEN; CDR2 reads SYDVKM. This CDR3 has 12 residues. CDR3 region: CASKAGRTEAFF. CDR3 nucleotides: TGTGCCAGCAAGGCAGGGCGAACTGAAGCTTTCTTT.

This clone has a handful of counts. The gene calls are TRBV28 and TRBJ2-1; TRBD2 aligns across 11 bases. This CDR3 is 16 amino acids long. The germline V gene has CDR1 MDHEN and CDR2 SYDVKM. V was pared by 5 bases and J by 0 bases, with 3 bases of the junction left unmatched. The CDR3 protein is CASSQGLADSYNEQFF. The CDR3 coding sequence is TGTGCCAGCAGTCAGGGACTAGCGGACTCCTACAATGAGCAGTTCTTC. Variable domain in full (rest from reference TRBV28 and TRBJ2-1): DVKVTQSSRYLVKRTGEKVFLECVQDMDHENMFWYRQDPGLGLRLIYFSYDVKMKEKGDIPEGYSVSREKKERFSLILESASTNQTSMYLCASSQGLADSYNEQFFGPGTRLTVL.

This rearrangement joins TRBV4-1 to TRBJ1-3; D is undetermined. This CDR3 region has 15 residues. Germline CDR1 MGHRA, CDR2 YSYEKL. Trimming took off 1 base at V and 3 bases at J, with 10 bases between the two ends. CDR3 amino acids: CASSQAGLGGNTIYF. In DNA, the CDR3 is TGCGCCAGCAGCCAAGCAGGATTAGGTGGAAACACCATATATTTT.

CDR3 sequence reads: CSAVDSYGYTF. The CDR3 DNA follows: TGCAGTGCCGTGGACAGCTATGGCTACACCTTC. V is TRBV20-1 and J is TRBJ1-2; tentative D call: TRBD1 (6 bases). This CDR3 comprises 11 residues. CDR1 and CDR2 from the germline V gene are DFQATT and SNEGSKA (reference sequence). V lost 6 bases and J 4 bases, leaving 9 bases between the germline ends.

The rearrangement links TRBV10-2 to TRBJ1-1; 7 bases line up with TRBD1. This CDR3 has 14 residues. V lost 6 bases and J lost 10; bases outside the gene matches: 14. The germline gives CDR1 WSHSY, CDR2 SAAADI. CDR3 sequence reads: CASRMQQGKFSAFF. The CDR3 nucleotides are TGCGCCAGCAGAATGCAACAGGGGAAGTTCTCAGCTTTCTTT.

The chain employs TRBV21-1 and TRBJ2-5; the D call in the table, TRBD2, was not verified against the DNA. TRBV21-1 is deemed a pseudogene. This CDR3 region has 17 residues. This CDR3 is CASSMPPGRGGLETQYF. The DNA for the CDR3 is TGTGCCAGCAGCATGCCCCCTGGGCGGGGGGGTCTGGAGACCCAGTACTTC.

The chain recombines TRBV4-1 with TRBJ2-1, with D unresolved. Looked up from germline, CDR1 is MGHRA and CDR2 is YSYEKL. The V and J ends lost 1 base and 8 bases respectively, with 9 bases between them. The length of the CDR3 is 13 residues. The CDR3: CASSQVAPHEQFF. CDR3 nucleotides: TGCGCCAGCAGCCAAGTGGCCCCCCATGAGCAGTTCTTC.

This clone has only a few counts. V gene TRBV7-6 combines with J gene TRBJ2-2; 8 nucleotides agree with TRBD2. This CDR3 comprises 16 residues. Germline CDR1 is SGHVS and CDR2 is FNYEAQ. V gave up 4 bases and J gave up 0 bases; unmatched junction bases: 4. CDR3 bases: TGTGCCAGCAGCTCCTTAGCGGGGACGAACACCGGGGAGCTGTTTTTT. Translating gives CASSSLAGTNTGELFF.

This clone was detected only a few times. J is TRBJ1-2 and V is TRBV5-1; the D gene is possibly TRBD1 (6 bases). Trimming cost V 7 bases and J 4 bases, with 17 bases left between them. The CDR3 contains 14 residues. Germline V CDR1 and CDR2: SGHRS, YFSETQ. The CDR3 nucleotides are TGCGCCAGCGCCGATCCCACAGGGCCCTATGGCTACACCTTC. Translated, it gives CASADPTGPYGYTF.

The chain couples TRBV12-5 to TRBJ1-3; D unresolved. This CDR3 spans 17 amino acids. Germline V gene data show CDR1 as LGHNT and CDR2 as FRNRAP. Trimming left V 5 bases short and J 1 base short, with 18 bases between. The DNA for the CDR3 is TGTGCTAGTGGTCCCCCTGGAGTTGGAAATTCTGGAAACACCATATATTTT. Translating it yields CASGPPGVGNSGNTIYF.

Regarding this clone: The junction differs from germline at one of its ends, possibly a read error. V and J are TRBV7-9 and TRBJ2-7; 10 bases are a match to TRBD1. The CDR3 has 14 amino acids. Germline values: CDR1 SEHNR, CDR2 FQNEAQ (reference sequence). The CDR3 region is CSSSLTGGTHEQYF. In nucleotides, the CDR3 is TGTTCCAGCAGCTTGACAGGGGGCACCCACGAGCAGTACTTC. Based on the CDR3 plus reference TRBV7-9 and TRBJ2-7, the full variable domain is DTGVSQNPRHKITKRGQNVTFRCDPISEHNRLYWYRQTLGQGPEFLTYFQNEAQLEKSRLLSDRFSAERPKGSFSTLEIQRTEQGDSAMYLCSSSLTGGTHEQYFGPGTRLTVT.

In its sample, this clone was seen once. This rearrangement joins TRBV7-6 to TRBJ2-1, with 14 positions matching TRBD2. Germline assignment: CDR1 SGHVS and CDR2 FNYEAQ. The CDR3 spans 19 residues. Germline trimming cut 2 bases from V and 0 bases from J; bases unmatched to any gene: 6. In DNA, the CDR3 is TGTGCCAGCAGCTTAAGGACTAGCGGGGGGCCGAGCTCCTACAATGAGCAGTTCTTC. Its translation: CASSLRTSGGPSSYNEQFF.

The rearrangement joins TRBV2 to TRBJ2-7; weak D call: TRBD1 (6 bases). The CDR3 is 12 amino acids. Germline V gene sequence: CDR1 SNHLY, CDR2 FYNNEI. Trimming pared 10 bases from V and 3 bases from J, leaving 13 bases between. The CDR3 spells CAIKIRGYEQYF. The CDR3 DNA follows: TGTGCCATTAAGATCAGGGGCTACGAGCAGTACTTC.

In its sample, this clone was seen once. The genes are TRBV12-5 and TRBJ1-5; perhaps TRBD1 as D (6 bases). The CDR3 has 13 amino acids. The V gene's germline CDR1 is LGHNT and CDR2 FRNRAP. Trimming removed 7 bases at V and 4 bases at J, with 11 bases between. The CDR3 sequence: CASAGAFNQPQHF. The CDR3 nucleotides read TGTGCTAGTGCAGGGGCCTTTAATCAGCCCCAGCATTTT.

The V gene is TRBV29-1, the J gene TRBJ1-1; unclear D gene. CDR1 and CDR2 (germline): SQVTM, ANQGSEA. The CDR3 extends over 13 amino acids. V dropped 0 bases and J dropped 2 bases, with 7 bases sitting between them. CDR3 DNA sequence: TGCAGCGTTGAAGATCCGGTTAACACTGAAGCTTTCTTT. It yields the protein CSVEDPVNTEAFF. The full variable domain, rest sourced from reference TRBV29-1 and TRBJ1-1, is SAVISQKPSRDICQRGTSLTIQCQVDSQVTMMFWYRQQPGQSLTLIATANQGSEATYESGFVIDKFPISRPNLTFSTLTVSNMSPEDSSIYLCSVEDPVNTEAFFGQGTRLTVV.

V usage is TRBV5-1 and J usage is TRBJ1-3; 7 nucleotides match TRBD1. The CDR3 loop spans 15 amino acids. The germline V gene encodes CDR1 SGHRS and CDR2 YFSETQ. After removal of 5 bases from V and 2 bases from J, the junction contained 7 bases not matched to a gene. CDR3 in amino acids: CASRSGQTPGNTIYF. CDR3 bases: TGCGCCAGCAGGTCGGGACAGACCCCTGGAAACACCATATATTTT.

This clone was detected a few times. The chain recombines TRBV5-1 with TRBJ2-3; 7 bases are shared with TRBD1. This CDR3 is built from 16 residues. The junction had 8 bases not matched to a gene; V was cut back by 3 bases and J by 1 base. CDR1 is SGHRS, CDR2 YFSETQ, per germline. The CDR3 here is CASSWGTVGGTDTQYF. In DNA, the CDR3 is TGCGCCAGCAGCTGGGGGACAGTCGGGGGCACAGATACGCAGTATTTT.

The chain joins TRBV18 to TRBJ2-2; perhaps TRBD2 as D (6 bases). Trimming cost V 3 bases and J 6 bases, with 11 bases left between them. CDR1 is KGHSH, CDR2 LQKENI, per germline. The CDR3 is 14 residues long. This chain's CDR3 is CASSPGTAPGELFF. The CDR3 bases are TGTGCCAGCTCACCTGGGACTGCCCCCGGGGAGCTGTTTTTT.

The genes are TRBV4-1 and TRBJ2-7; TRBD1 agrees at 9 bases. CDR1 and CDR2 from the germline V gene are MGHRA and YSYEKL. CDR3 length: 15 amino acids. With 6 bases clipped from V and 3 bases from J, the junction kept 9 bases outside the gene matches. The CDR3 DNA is TGCGCCAGCAGTACGGGACAGGGTAGTTACTACGAGCAGTACTTC. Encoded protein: CASSTGQGSYYEQYF.

CDR3 region: CASSDFLLGGSATNEKLFF. The CDR3 nucleotides are TGTGCCAGCAGTGATTTTTTGCTGGGAGGGTCTGCAACTAATGAAAAACTGTTTTTT. This chain joins TRBV2 and TRBJ1-4; D remains unclear. Germline V lookup: CDR1 SNHLY, CDR2 FYNNEI. Trimming stripped 3 bases from V and 0 bases from J, with 20 bases between. The CDR3 is made up of 19 amino acids.

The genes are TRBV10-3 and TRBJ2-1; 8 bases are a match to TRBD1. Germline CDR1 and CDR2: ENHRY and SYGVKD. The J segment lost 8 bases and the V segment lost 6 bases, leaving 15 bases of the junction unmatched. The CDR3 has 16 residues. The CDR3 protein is CAIRSTGGMNFDEQFF. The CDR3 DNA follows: TGTGCCATCAGGTCCACAGGGGGTATGAATTTCGATGAGCAGTTCTTC.

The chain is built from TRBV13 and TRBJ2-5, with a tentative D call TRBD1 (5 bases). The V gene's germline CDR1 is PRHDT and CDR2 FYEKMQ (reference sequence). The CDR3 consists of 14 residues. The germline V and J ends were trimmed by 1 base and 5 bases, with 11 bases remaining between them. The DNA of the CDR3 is TGTGCCAGCAGCTTAGCAGGGTTGGGGGAGACCCAGTACTTC. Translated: CASSLAGLGETQYF.

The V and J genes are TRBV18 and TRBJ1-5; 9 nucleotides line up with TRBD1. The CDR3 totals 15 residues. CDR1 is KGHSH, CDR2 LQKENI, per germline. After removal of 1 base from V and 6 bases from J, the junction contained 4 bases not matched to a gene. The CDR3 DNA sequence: TGTGCCAGCTCACCACAGGACAGGGGATTTCAGCCCCAGCATTTT. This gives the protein CASSPQDRGFQPQHF.

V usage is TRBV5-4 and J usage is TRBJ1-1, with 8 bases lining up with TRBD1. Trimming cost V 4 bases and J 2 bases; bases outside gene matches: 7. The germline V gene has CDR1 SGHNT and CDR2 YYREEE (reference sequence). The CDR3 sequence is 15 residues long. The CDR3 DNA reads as TGTGCCAGCAGCAGCCCGGGACAGGCAAACACTGAAGCTTTCTTT. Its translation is CASSSPGQANTEAFF.